These T cell receptor beta chains were read from a single sample in a study of T cells in narcolepsy. Here immunoSEQ multiplex PCR was the method, and the copy in TCRdb shows in-frame clones only, minus some. The sample shows around 34,000 clones, 60% to 85% of them seen only once. The specimen was memory (CD45RA-) CD4+ T cells from blood. All receptors come from a human donor in good health. CDR3s include the opening cysteine and the closing phenylalanine or tryptophan. Each record gives: D gene, J gene, V gene, CDR3 protein, CDR3 DNA. The D gene is left open where the match is weak.

NA TRBJ2-5 TRBV5-4 CASSLAKGNQETQYF TGTGCCAGCAGCTTGGCGAAGGGTAACCAAGAGACCCAGTACTTC
TRBD1 TRBJ1-1 TRBV6-6 CASSPGTGQIEAFF TGTGCCAGCAGTCCCGGGACAGGACAAATAGAAGCTTTCTTT
NA TRBJ2-2 TRBV4-2 CASSPGSGNTGELFF TGTGCCAGCAGCCCCGGCAGTGGGAACACCGGGGAGCTGTTTTTT
TRBD1 TRBJ1-1 TRBV5-6 CASSLIQGAGAFF TGTGCCAGCAGCTTGATCCAGGGGGCAGGAGCTTTCTTT
NA TRBJ2-1 TRBV25-1 CASSERGGSYNEQFF TGTGCCAGCAGTGAACGAGGAGGCTCCTACAATGAGCAGTTCTTC
TRBD1 TRBJ2-3 TRBV11-1 CASSSTGADTQYF TGTGCCAGCAGCTCTACAGGGGCAGATACGCAGTATTTT
NA TRBJ1-1 TRBV6-1 CASSEGAGHAVTEAFF TGTGCCAGCAGTGAAGGGGCAGGACACGCAGTCACTGAAGCTTTCTTT
NA TRBJ1-1 TRBV18 CASSPTGYFNTEAFF TGTGCCAGCTCACCTACTGGTTACTTTAACACTGAAGCTTTCTTT
TRBD1 TRBJ1-2 TRBV28 CASSPPGGGTNYGYTF TGTGCCAGCAGTCCACCAGGGGGAGGGACTAACTATGGCTACACCTTC
NA TRBJ2-1 TRBV6-6 CASSYRLYNEQFF TGTGCCAGCAGTTACCGACTATACAATGAGCAGTTCTTC
NA TRBJ2-7 TRBV27 CASSSLYEQYF TGTGCCAGCAGTTCACTCTACGAGCAGTACTTC
NA TRBJ2-2 TRBV7-7 CASSLLPAPNTGELFF TGTGCCAGCAGCTTACTTCCAGCGCCGAACACCGGGGAGCTGTTTTTT